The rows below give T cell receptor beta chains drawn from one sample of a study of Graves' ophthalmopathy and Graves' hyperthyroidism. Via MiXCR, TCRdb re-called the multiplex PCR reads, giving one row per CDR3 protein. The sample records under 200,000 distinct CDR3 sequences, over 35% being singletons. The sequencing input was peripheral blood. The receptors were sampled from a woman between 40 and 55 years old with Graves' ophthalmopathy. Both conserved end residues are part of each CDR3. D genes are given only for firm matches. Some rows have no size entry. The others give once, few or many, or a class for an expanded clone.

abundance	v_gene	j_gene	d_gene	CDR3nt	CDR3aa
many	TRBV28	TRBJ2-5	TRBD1	TGTGCCAGCAGTTTTTTTCCGGGACAGGGGCCCGTACAAGAGACCCAGTACTTC	CASSFFPGQGPVQETQYF
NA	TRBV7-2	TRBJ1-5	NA	TGTGCCAGCAGCTCCCAGTATAGCAATCAGCCCCAGCATTTT	CASSSQYSNQPQHF
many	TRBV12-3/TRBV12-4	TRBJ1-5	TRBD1	TGTGCCACGCAGGGGGGCAATCAGCCCCAGCATTTT	CATQGGNQPQHF
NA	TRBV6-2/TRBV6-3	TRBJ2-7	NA	TGTGCCAGCAGTTACGAACTACGAGTTAACGACGACGAGCAGTACTTC	CASSYELRVNDDEQYF
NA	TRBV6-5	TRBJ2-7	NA	TGTGCCAGCAGTTACGAAAGCTACGAGCAGTACTTC	CASSYESYEQYF
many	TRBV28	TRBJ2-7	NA	TGTGCCAGCACCTTCTTAGACGAGCAGTACTTC	CASTFLDEQYF
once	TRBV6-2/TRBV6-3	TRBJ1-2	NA	TGTGCCAGCAGTTACTTAAGGGAGAGGTATGGCTACACCTTC	CASSYLRERYGYTF
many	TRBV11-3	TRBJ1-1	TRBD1	TGTGCCAGCAGCTACGAGACAGGGGGAACTGAAGCTTTCTTT	CASSYETGGTEAFF
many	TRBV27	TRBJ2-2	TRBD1	TGTGCCAGCAGACAAACGACAGGGATCGCCGGGGAGCTGTTTTTT	CASRQTTGIAGELFF
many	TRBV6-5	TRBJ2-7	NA	TGTGCCAGCAGTTACTCGAAAAGAGGGGAGCAGTACTTC	CASSYSKRGEQYF
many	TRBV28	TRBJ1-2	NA	TGTGCCAGCCGTGGGGGGAGATGGGACTATGGCTACACCTTC	CASRGGRWDYGYTF
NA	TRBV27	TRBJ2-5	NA	TGTGCCAGCAGTTCCCACCGGACCTGGCAAGAGACCCAGTACTTC	CASSSHRTWQETQYF
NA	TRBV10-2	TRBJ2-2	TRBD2	TGCGCCAGCAGCCCTCTAGCGGGAGAAAGCGAGGAGCTGTTTTTT	CASSPLAGESEELFF
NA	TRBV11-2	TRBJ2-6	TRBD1	TGTGCCAGCAGTTATGACAGGGGGCTTGGGGCCAACGTCCTGACTTTC	CASSYDRGLGANVLTF
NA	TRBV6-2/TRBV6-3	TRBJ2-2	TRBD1	TGTGCCAGCAGTTACTCCCGTGACCTTTCGACAGGGCTCACCGGGGAGCTGTTTTTT	CASSYSRDLSTGLTGELFF
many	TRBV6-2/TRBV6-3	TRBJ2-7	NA	TGTGCCAGCAGCGCTCCCTACAGGGTCATTCTTGTCTACGAGCAGTACTTC	CASSAPYRVILVYEQYF
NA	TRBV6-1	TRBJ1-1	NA	TGTGCCAGCAGTCGTAGAGAAGAAGCTTTCTTT	CASSRREEAFF
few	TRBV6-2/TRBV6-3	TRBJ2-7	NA	TGTGCCAGCAGTTACATAGGGACCATCTACGAGCAGTACTTC	CASSYIGTIYEQYF
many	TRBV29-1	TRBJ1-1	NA	TGCAGCGTTGAAGGGACCCGACCGGGGACTGAAGCTTTCTTT	CSVEGTRPGTEAFF
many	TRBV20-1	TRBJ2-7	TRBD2	TGCAGTGCTAGTGGGCCTAGCGGGAACTACGAGCAGTACTTC	CSASGPSGNYEQYF
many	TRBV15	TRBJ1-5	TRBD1	TGTGCCACCAGCTCTCAACAGGGGTCTCAGCCCCAGCATTTT	CATSSQQGSQPQHF
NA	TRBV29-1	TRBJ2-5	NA	TGCAGCGTTGCGGGTCTAGCAGAGACCCAGTACTTC	CSVAGLAETQYF
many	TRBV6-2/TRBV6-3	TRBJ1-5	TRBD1	TGTGCCAGCAGGCAGAAGGGACAGGGCAATCAGCCCCAGCATTTT	CASRQKGQGNQPQHF
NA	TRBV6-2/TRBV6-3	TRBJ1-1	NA	TGTGCCAGCACCCCTCAGCGGGGGACTGAAGCTTTCTTT	CASTPQRGTEAFF
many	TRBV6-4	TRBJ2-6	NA	TGTGCCAGCAGCGTGGGGGGCACAAGCTCTGGGGCCAACGTCCTGACTTTC	CASSVGGTSSGANVLTF
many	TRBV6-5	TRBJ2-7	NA	TGTGCCAGCAGTTACTCCCAGCGGCGCTCCTACGAGCAGTACTTC	CASSYSQRRSYEQYF
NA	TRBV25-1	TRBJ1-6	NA	TGTGCCAGCAGTGACCCCGGGTCCTATAATTCACCCCTCCACTTT	CASSDPGSYNSPLHF
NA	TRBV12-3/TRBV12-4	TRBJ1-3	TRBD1	TGTGCCAGCACCAAACCGGACAGGGTTGGAAACACCATATATTTT	CASTKPDRVGNTIYF
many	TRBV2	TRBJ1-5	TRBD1	TGTGCCAGCAGTGAACAGGGGGCGGATCAGCCCCAGCATTTT	CASSEQGADQPQHF
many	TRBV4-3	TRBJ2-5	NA	TGCGCCAGCAGCCAACAGTGGGGACAAGGGACCCAGTACTTC	CASSQQWGQGTQYF
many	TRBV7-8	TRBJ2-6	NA	TGTGCCAGCAGCAGATCAACAGGAAACTCTGGGGCCAACGTTCTGACTTTC	CASSRSTGNSGANVLTF
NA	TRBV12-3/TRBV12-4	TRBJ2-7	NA	TGTGCCAGCAGCGCCCGTTGGGGCGCCTACGAGCAGTACTTC	CASSARWGAYEQYF
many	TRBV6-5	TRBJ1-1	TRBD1	TGTGCCAGCAGTTACCTACGGGGACAGGGGATTGAAGCTTTCTTT	CASSYLRGQGIEAFF
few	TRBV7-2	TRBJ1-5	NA	TGTGCCAGCAGCTTAAAGGTCCTCAATCAGCCCCAGCATTTT	CASSLKVLNQPQHF
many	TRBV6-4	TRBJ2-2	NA	TGTGCCAGCAGTGACTTCGGGGGAGCGAACACCGGGGAGCTGTTTTTT	CASSDFGGANTGELFF
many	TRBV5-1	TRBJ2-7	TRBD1	TGCGCCAGCAGCCCAGCAACAGGGGGCGTTTCCTACGAGCAGTACTTC	CASSPATGGVSYEQYF
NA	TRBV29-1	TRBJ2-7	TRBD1	TGCAGCGCTCGGACAGGGACCTTCGAGCAGTACTTC	CSARTGTFEQYF
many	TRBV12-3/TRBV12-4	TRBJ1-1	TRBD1	TGTGCCAGCAGGCGGGACAGGGTGAACACTGAAGCTTTCTTT	CASRRDRVNTEAFF
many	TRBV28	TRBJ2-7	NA	TGTGCCAGCAGTTTCATCTACGAGCAGTACTTC	CASSFIYEQYF
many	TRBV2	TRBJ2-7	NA	TGTGCCAGCAGGGGTCTCGACGAGCAGTACTTC	CASRGLDEQYF
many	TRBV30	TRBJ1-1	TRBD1	TGTGCCTGGAGAGCACTCACAGGGGTTAAGAACACTGAAGCTTTCTTT	CAWRALTGVKNTEAFF
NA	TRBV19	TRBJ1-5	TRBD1	TGTGCCAGTACCCTACAGGGGAACAATCAGCCCCAGCATTTT	CASTLQGNNQPQHF
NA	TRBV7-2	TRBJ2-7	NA	TGTGCCAGCAGCTTAAAGGGGGACACCTCCTACGAGCAGTACTTC	CASSLKGDTSYEQYF
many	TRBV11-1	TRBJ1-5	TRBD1	TGTGCCAGCAGCTCCACCGGGACAGAGAGCAATCAGCCCCAGCATTTT	CASSSTGTESNQPQHF